The 8 T cell receptor beta chains below come from one sample, sequenced in a study of T-cell reconstitution after alpha-beta-depleted transplantation in children. Unique molecular identifiers were used to barcode this TCRbeta library. TCRdb re-derived calls from the PCR reads in MiXCR, one entry per CDR3 protein. The repertoire includes 240,000 or so distinct CDR3 sequences, 8.2% of them detected once, and just under 6.5% sits in the top ten. This specimen consisted of PBMCs, mostly from graft donor cells, obtained 180 days after TCRalphabeta/CD19-depleted stem cell transplant. These receptors all come from a male patient younger than 18 who had a stem cell transplant for acute lymphoblastic leukemia, so the T cells may come from the graft donor.

In this sample, this clonotype turned up many times. The genes are TRBV27 and TRBJ2-1, with 10 bases lining up with TRBD2. Germline CDR1 and CDR2: MNHEY and SMNVEV (reference sequence). V trimming: 3 bases; J trimming: 5 bases; junction bases outside the gene matches: 7. This CDR3 has 16 amino acids. The CDR3 region has the DNA TGTGCCAGCAGTTTCCACTCTAGCGGGAGTAACAATGAGCAGTTCTTC. This translates into CASSFHSSGSNNEQFF.

This clonotype was seen many times. This chain links TRBV6-1 with TRBJ1-3, with D possibly being TRBD1 (5 bases). The CDR3 consists of 15 residues. Germline-derived CDR1 and CDR2 are MNHNS and SASEGT. V was trimmed by 8 bases and J by 0 bases, leaving 14 bases between them. The CDR3, as DNA: TGTGCCAGCCGGAGGGACTGGAGCTCTGGAAACACCATATATTTT. Its translation is CASRRDWSSGNTIYF.

This clonotype was counted many times. The chain employs TRBV7-6 and TRBJ2-7, with 7 nucleotides matching TRBD2. The CDR3 is made up of 13 amino acids. V gave up 8 bases and J gave up 4 bases; unmatched junction bases: 8. Germline V gene sequence: CDR1 SGHVS, CDR2 FNYEAQ. For the CDR3, the DNA is TGTGCCAGCCGACCGGGACTAAGTTACGAGCAGTACTTC. Translating it yields CASRPGLSYEQYF.

Many counts were recorded for this clonotype. The gene calls are TRBV25-1 and TRBJ2-1; 9 bases match TRBD2. CDR1 is MGHDK and CDR2 is SYGVNS in the germline V gene. V lost 6 bases to trimming and J lost 7 bases; unmatched junction nucleotides: 16. The CDR3 spans 17 residues. In DNA, the CDR3 is TGTGCCAGCAGCTTACACTTTAGCGGGAGAGGGCGGAATGAGCAGTTCTTC. Its protein product is CASSLHFSGRGRNEQFF.

The sample holds many counts of this clonotype. V is TRBV2 and J is TRBJ2-5, with D unresolved. This CDR3 has 13 amino acids. V lost 2 bases and J lost 6, with 10 bases in between. CDR1 SNHLY and CDR2 FYNNEI come from the germline V gene. This CDR3 is CASSESFWKTQYF. The CDR3 DNA reads as TGTGCCAGCAGTGAAAGTTTTTGGAAGACCCAGTACTTC.

In this sample, this clonotype turned up many times. The CDR3 reads CSARQGRSQETQYF. CDR3 DNA sequence: TGCAGTGCTAGACAGGGGCGATCCCAAGAGACCCAGTACTTC. The chain has TRBV20-1 and TRBJ2-5, with a weak D call TRBD1 (6 bases). Germline V gene sequence: CDR1 DFQATT, CDR2 SNEGSKA (reference sequence). The ends were cut back, 2 bases at V and 1 base at J, with 11 bases in the middle. This CDR3 region has 14 residues.

On this clonotype: This sequence may be a read error, since a much larger clone differs from it by one base. The chain links TRBV5-6 to TRBJ1-5, with D tentatively TRBD1 (5 bases). Trimming stripped 0 bases from V and 3 bases from J, with 7 bases between. The germline V gene encodes CDR1 SGHDT and CDR2 YYEEEE. The CDR3 runs 14 residues. Here the CDR3 reads CASSLVGANQPQHF. The DNA for the CDR3 is TGTGCCAGCAGCTTGGTCGGGGCCAATCAGCCCCAGCATTTT.

This clonotype was seen ten or more times. This chain links TRBV7-3 with TRBJ2-2; D possibly corresponds to TRBD2 (5 bases). The CDR3 spans 17 residues. Per germline, CDR1 SGHTA and CDR2 FQGTGA. Deletions cut 5 bases from V and 6 bases from J, with 22 bases between. The CDR3, as DNA: TGTGCCAGCAGCCCCGCCGGAAGAGGGTTAGGCGCCGGGGAGCTGTTTTTT. It is translated as CASSPAGRGLGAGELFF.